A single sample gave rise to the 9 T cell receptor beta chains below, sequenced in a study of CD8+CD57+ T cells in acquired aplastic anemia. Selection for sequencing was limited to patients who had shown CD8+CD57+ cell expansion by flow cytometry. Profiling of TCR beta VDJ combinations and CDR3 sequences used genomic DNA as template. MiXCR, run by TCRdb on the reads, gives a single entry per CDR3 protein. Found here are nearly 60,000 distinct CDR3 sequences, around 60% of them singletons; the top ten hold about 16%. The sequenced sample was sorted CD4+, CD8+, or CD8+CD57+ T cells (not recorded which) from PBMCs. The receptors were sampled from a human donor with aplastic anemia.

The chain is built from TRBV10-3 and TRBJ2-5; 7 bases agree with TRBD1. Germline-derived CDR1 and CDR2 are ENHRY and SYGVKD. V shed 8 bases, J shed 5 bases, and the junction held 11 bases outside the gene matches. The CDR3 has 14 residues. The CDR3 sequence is CAISTGTPSETQYF. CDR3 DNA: TGTGCCATCTCGACAGGGACCCCCTCCGAGACCCAGTACTTC.

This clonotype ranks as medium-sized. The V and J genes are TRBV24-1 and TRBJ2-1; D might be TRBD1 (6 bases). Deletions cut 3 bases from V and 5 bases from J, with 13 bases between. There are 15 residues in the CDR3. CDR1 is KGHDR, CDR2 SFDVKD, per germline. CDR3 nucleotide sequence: TGTGCCACCAGTGATATGGGGACAATAGACAATGAGCAGTTCTTC. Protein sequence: CATSDMGTIDNEQFF.

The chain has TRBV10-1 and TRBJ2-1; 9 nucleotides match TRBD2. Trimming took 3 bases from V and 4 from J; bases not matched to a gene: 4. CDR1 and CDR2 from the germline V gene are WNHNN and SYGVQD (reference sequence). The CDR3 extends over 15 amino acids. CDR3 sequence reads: CASSETTSGYNEQFF. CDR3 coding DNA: TGCGCCAGCAGTGAAACGACTAGCGGTTACAATGAGCAGTTCTTC.

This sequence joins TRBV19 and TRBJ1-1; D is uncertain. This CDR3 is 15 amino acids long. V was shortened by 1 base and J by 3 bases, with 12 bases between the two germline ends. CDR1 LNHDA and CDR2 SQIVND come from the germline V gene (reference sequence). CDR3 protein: CASSIVPDRDTEAFF. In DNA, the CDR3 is TGTGCCAGTAGTATAGTCCCGGACCGGGACACTGAAGCTTTCTTT. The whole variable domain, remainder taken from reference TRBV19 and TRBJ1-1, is DGGITQSPKYLFRKEGQNVTLSCEQNLNHDAMYWYRQDPGQGLRLIYYSQIVNDFQKGDIAEGYSVSREKKESFPLTVTSAQKNPTAFYLCASSIVPDRDTEAFFGQGTRLTVV.

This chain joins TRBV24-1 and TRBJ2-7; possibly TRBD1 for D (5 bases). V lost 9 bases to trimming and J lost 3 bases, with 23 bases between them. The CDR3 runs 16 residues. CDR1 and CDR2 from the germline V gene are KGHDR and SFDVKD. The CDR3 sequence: CATVRPQGTRNYEQYF. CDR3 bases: TGTGCCACCGTCCGACCTCAGGGTACGAGGAACTACGAGCAGTACTTC.

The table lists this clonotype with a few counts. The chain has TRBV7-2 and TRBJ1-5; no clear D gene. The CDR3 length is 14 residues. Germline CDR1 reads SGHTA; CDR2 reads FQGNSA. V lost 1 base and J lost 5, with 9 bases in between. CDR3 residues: CASSLVGGDQPQHF. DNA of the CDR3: TGTGCCAGCAGCTTAGTCGGTGGAGATCAGCCCCAGCATTTT.

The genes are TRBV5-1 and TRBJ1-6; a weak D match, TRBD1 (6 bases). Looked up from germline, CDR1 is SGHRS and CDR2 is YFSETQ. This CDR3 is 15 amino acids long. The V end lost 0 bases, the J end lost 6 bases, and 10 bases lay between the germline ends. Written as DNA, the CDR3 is TGCGCCAGCAGCTTGGGGACAGTAAGTAATTCACCCCTCCACTTT. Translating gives CASSLGTVSNSPLHF.

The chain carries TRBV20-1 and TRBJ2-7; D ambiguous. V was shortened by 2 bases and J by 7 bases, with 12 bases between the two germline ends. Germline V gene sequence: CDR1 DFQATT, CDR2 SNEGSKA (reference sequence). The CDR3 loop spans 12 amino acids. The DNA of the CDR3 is TGCAGTGCTAGATTCACGACCGAGGAGCAGTACTTC. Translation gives CSARFTTEEQYF.

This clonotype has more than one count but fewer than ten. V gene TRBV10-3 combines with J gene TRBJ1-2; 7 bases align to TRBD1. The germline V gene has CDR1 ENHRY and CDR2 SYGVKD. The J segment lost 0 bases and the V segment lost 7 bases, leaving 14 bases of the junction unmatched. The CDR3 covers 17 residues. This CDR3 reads CAITGAGQTSSNYGYTF. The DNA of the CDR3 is TGTGCCATCACTGGCGCGGGACAGACCTCCTCTAACTATGGCTACACCTTC.